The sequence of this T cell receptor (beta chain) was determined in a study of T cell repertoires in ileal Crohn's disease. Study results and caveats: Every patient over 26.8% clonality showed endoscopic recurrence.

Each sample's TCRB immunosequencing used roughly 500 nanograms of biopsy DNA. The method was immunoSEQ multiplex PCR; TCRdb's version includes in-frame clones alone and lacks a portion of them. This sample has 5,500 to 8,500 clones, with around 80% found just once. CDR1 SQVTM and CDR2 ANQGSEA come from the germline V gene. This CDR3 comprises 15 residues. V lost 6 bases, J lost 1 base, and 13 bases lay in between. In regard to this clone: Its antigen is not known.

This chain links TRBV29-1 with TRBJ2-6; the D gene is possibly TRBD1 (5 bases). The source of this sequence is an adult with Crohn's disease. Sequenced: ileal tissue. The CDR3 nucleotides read TGCAGCGTCCACCTCCAGGGTTCTGGGGCCAACGTCCTGACTTTC. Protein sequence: CSVHLQGSGANVLTF. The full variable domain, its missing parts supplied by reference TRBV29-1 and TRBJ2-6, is SAVISQKPSRDICQRGTSLTIQCQVDSQVTMMFWYRQQPGQSLTLIATANQGSEATYESGFVIDKFPISRPNLTFSTLTVSNMSPEDSSIYLCSVHLQGSGANVLTFGAGSRLTVL.